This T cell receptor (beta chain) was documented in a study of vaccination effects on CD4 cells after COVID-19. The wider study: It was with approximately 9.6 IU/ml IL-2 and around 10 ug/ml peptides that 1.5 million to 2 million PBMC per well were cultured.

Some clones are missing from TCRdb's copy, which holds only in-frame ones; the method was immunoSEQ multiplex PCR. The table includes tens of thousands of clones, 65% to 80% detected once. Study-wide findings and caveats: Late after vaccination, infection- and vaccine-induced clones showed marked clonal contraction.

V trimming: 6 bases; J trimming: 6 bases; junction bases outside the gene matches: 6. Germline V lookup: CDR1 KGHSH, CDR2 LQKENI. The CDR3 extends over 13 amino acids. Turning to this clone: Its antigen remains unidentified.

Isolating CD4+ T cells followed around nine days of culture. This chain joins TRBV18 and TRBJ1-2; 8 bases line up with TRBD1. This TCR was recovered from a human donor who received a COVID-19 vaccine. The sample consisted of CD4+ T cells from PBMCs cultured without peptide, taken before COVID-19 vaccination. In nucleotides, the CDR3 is TGTGCCAGCTCGTCGACAGGGGAAAATGGCTACACCTTC. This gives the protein CASSSTGENGYTF.